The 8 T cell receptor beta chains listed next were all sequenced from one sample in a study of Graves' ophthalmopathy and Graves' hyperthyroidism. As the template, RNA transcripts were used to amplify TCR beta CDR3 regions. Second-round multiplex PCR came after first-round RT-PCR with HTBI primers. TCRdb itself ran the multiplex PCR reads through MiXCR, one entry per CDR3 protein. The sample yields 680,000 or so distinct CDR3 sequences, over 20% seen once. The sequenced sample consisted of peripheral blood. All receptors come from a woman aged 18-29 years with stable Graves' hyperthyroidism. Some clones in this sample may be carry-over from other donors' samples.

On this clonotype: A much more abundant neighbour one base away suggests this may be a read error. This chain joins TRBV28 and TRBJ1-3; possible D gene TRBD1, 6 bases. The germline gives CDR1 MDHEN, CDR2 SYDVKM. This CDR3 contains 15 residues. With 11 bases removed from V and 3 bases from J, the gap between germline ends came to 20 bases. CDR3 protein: CAGNAGGAGGNTIYF. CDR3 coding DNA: TGTGCCGGCAACGCGGGGGGCGCAGGTGGAAACACCATATATTTT.

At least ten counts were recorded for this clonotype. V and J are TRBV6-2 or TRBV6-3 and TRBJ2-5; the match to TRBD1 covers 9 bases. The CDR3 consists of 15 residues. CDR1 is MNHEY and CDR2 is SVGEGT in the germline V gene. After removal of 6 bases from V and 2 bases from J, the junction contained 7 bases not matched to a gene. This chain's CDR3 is CASRTQGASQETQYF. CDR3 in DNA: TGTGCCAGCAGAACACAGGGGGCGTCGCAAGAGACCCAGTACTTC.

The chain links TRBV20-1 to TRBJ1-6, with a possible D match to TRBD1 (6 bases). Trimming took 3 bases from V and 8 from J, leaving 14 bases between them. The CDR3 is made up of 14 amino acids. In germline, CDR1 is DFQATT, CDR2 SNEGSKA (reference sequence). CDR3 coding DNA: TGCAGTGCTAGGAACAGGGTAATAGATTCACCCCTCCACTTT. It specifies CSARNRVIDSPLHF.

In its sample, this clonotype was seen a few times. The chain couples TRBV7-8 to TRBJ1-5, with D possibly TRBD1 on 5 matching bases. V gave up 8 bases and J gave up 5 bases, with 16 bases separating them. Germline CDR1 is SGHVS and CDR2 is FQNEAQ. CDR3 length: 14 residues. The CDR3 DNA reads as TGTGCCAGCTGCAGGGACGGCGGGTATCAGCCCCAGCATTTT. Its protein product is CASCRDGGYQPQHF.

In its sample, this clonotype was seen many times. The CDR3 loop reads CASSLLRLNYGYTF. The CDR3 region has the DNA TGTGCCAGCAGTTTACTCCGGTTGAACTATGGCTACACCTTC. The rearrangement links TRBV12-3 or TRBV12-4 to TRBJ1-2; D unresolved. V was clipped by 2 bases and J by 2 bases, with 9 bases between them. The CDR3 length is 14 residues.

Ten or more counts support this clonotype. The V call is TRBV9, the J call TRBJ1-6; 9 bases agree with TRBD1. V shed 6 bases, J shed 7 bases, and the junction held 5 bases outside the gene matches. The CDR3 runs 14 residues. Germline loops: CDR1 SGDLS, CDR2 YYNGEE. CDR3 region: CASTRDRENSPLHF. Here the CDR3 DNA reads TGTGCCAGCACCCGGGACAGGGAGAATTCACCCCTCCACTTT.

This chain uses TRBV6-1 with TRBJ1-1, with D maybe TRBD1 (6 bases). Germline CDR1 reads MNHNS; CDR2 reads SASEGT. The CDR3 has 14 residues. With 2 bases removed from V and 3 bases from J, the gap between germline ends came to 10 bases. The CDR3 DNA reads TGTGCCAGCAGTGAAAGGGCAGGGGACACTGAAGCTTTCTTT. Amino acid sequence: CASSERAGDTEAFF.

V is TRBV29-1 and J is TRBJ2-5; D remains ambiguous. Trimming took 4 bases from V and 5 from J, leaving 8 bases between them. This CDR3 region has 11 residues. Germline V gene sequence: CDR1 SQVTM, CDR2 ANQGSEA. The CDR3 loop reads CSVGYTETQYF. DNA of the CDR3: TGCAGCGTTGGGTACACGGAGACCCAGTACTTC.